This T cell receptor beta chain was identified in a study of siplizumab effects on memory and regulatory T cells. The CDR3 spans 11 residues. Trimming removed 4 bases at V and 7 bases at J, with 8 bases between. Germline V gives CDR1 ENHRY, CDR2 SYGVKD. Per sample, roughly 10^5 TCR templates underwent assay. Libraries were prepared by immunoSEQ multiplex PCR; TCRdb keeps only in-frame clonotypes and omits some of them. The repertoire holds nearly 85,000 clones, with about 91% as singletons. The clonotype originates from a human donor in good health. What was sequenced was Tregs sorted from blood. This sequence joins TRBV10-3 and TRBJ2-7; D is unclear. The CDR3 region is CAISVGLEQYF. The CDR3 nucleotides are TGTGCCATCAGTGTTGGGTTGGAGCAGTACTTC.